This T cell receptor beta chain derives from a study of beta chain features in type 1 diabetes. Study results and caveats: Among all four CD4+ subsets, Type 1 diabetes patients had TCRB CDR3s that were moderately but significantly shorter. A cDNA-based sequencing approach could over-represent cells with high TCR expression.

Germline CDR1 is SGHTA and CDR2 is FQGNSA. The CDR3 runs to 14 residues. The V and J ends lost 3 bases and 5 bases, in that order; junction bases with no gene match: 5. Regarding this clone: No antigen is known for it.

Expressed TCRB transcripts were sequenced, since all the RNA that had been isolated was reverse transcribed. An average of around 3.5 million reads was obtained for naive, central memory and regulatory T cell samples. Assay used: immunoSEQ multiplex PCR; TCRdb lists only in-frame clones, some missing. The table records 150,000 or so clones, 8% to 8.5% of them present only once. The gene calls are TRBV7-2 and TRBJ2-5; 8 nucleotides agree with TRBD2. The TCR comes from a woman aged 18-30 years with type 1 diabetes. Material: central memory CD4+ T cells from blood. CDR3 sequence reads: CASSLVAGWETQYF. DNA of the CDR3: TGTGCCAGCAGCTTGGTAGCGGGGTGGGAGACCCAGTACTTC.